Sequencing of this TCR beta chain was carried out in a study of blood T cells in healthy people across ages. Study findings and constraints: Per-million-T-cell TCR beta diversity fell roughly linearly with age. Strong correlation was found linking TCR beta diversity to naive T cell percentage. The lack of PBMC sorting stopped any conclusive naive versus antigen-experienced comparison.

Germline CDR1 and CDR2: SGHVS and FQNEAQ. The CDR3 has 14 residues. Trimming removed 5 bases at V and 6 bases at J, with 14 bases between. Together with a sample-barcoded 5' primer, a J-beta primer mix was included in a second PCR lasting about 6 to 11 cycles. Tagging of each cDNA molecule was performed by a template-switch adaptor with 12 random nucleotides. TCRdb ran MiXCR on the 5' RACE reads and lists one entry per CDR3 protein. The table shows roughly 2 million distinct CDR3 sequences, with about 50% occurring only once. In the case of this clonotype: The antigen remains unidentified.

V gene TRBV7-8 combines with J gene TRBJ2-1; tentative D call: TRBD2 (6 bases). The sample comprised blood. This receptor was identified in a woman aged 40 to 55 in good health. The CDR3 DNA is TGTGCCAGCAGCAGGGGACTCCTGGGCAATGAGCAGTTCTTC. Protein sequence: CASSRGLLGNEQFF. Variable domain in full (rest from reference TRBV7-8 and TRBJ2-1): GAGVSQSPRYKVAKRGQDVALRCDPISGHVSLFWYQQALGQGPEFLTYFQNEAQLDKSGLPSDRFFAERPEGSVSTLKIQRTQQEDSAVYLCASSRGLLGNEQFFGPGTRLTVL.